This T cell receptor beta chain is drawn from a study of shared clonotypes between healthy human individuals. CDR1 is SGHRS and CDR2 is YFSETQ in the germline V gene. CDR3 length: 14 residues. The V gene end was trimmed by 4 bases and the J gene end by 6 bases; junction bases not matched to a gene: 5. CD45RO negativity and positive selection for CCR7 defined naive CD8 cells, a population that excluded terminally differentiated effector memory CD45RA+ cells. Donors were healthy HIV-negative adults without recent acute infections or vaccinations. Profiled with immunoSEQ multiplex PCR; TCRdb holds only in-frame clones, not every one. The sample lists about 820,000 clones, 92% occurring once.

The sequenced sample consisted of naive CD8+ T cells sorted from blood. The chain has TRBV5-1 and TRBJ2-7; 12 positions match TRBD1. This clonotype was obtained from a man younger than 40 in good health. This CDR3 is CASSEGQGAIEQYF. The CDR3 region has the DNA TGCGCCAGCAGCGAGGGACAGGGGGCGATCGAGCAGTACTTC.